This TCR beta chain appears in the sequencing data of a study of shared clonotypes between healthy human individuals. With 4 bases removed from V and 6 bases from J, the gap between germline ends came to 11 bases. Germline V gene sequence: CDR1 MDHEN, CDR2 SYDVKM. This CDR3 region has 13 residues. The repertoire was sequenced with immunoSEQ multiplex PCR; TCRdb's copy has only in-frame clones and lacks some. The sample includes millions of clones, 85% to 95% of them seen just once. CD8 cells regarded as naive lacked CD45RO, were positively chosen for CCR7, and omitted terminally differentiated effector memory CD45RA+ cells. Donors, without exception, were Caucasian adults residing in Nashville, Tennessee.

The sequence was collected from a man in his late teens or twenties in good health. Some clones in this sample may be carry-over from other donors' samples. This chain links TRBV28 with TRBJ2-3, with no clear D. Sample: naive CD8+ T cells from PBMCs. The CDR3 loop is CASSSYNWDTQYF. In DNA form, the CDR3 reads TGTGCCAGCAGTTCATATAACTGGGATACGCAGTATTTT.